This entry features one T cell receptor (beta chain) sequence. The antigen is not known. Regarding time point: cycle 4 day 1 (C4D1), after five to seven weeks of nivolumab. Brentuximab vedotin exposure varied among the patients, all of whom had relapsed after autologous stem cell transplantation. This entry is derived from a study of PD-1 blockade in classical Hodgkin lymphoma. Study conclusions and caveats: What drove the repertoire differences, possibly disease activity or prior therapy, has not been defined.

The repertoire was sequenced with immunoSEQ multiplex PCR; TCRdb's copy has only in-frame clones and lacks some. The repertoire holds around 25,000 clones, with roughly 76% as singletons. With 2 bases removed from V and 3 bases from J, the gap between germline ends came to 5 bases. CDR3 length: 13 amino acids. The germline CDR1 and CDR2 sequences are MDHEN and SYDVKM. The chain uses TRBV28 and TRBJ1-5; D not resolved. The sequence was collected from a human donor with classical Hodgkin lymphoma. The source was peripheral blood mononuclear cells (PBMCs), collected before the fourth cycle of nivolumab. The CDR3 nucleotides are TGTGCCAGCAGTTTAACCCCCAATCAGCCCCAGCATTTT. It codes for CASSLTPNQPQHF. The variable domain in full, completed from reference TRBV28 and TRBJ1-5, reads DVKVTQSSRYLVKRTGEKVFLECVQDMDHENMFWYRQDPGLGLRLIYFSYDVKMKEKGDIPEGYSVSREKKERFSLILESASTNQTSMYLCASSLTPNQPQHFGDGTRLSIL.